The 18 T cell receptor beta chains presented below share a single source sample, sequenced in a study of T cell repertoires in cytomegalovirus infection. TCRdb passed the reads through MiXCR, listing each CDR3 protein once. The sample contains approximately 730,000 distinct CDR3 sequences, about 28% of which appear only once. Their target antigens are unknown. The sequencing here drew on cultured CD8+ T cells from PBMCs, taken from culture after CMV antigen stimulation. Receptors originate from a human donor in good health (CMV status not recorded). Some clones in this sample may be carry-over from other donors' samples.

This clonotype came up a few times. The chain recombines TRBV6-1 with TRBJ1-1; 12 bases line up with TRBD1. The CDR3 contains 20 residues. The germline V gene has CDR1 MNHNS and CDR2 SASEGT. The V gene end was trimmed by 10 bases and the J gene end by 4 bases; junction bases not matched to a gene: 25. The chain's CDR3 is CATPPGTGGSGRRGLTEAFF. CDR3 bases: TGTGCCACCCCCCCCGGGACAGGGGGCTCTGGTAGAAGAGGCCTCACTGAAGCTTTCTTT.

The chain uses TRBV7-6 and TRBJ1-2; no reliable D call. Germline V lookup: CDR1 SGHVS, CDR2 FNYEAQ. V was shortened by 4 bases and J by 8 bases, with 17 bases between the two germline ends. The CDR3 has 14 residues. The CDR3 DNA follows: TGTGCCAGCAGCTCTACTAACGGACGTTCCGGCTACACCTTC. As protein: CASSSTNGRSGYTF.

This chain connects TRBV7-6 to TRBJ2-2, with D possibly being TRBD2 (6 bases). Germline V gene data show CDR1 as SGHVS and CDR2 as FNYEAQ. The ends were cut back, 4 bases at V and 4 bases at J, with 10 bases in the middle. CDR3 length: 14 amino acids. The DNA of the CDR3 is TGTGCCAGCAGCTCCGGAGGGACCACCGGGGAGCTGTTTTTT. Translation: CASSSGGTTGELFF.

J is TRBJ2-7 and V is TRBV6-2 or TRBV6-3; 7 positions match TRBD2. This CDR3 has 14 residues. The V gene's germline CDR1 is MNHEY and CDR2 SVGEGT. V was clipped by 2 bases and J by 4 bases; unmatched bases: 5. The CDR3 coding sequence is TGTGCCAGCAGTTACAACGGGGGGTCGTACGAGCAGTACGTC. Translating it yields CASSYNGGSYEQYV.

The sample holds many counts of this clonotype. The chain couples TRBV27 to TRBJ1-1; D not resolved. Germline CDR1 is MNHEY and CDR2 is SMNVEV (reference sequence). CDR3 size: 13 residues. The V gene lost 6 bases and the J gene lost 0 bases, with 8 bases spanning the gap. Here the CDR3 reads CASSFTLNTEAFF. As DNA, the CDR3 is TGTGCCAGCAGCTTTACATTGAACACTGAAGCTTTCTTT.

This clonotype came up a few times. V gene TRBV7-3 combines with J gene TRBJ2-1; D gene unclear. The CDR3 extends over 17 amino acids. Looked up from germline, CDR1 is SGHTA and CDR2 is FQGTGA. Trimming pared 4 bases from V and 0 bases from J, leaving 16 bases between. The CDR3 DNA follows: TGTGCCAGCAGCTCCCGCTCTGTCTCAGGCTCCTACAATGAGCAGTTCTTC. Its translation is CASSSRSVSGSYNEQFF.

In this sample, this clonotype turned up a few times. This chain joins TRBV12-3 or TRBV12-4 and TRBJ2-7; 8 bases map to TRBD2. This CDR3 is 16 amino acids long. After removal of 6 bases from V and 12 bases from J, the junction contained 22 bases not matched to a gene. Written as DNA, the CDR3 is TGTGCCAGCAGCCCGTTTTTTCGGGGGGGAGTTGTCCGAGCGTACTTC. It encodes CASSPFFRGGVVRAYF.

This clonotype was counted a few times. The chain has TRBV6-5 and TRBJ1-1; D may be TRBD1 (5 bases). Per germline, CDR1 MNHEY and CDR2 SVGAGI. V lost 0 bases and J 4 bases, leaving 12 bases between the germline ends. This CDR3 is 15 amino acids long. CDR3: CASSYSGGSATEAFF. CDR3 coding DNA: TGTGCCAGCAGTTACTCTGGGGGTAGTGCCACTGAAGCTTTCTTT.

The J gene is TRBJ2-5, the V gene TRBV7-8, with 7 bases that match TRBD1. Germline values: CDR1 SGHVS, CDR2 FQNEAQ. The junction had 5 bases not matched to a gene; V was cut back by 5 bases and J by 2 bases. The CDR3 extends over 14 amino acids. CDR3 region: CASSIGTAQETQYF. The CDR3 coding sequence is TGTGCCAGCAGCATCGGGACAGCACAAGAGACCCAGTACTTC.

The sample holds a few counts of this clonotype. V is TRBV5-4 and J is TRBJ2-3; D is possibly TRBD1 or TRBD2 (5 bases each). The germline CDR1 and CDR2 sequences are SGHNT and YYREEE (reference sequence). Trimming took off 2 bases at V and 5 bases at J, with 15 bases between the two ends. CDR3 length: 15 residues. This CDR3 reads CASSFYTYGGDTQYF. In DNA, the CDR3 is TGTGCCAGCAGCTTTTACACCTATGGGGGAGATACGCAGTATTTT.

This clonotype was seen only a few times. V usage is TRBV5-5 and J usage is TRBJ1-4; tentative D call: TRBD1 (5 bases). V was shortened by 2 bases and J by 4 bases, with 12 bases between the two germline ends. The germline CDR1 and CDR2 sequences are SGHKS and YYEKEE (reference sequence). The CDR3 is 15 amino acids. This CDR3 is CASSFDRTLNEKLFF. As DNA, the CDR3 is TGTGCCAGCAGCTTTGACAGAACCCTTAATGAAAAACTGTTTTTT.

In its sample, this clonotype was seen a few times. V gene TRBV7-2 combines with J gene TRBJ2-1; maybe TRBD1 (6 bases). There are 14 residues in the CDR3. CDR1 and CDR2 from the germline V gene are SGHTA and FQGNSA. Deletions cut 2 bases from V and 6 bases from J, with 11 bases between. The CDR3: CASSLLGAVNEQFF. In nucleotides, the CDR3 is TGTGCCAGCAGCTTACTGGGGGCGGTCAATGAGCAGTTCTTC.

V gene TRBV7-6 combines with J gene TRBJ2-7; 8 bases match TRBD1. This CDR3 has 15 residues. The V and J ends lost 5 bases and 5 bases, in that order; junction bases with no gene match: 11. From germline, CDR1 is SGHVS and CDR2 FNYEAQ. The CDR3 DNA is TGTGCCAGCAGCAAAGAAAGACAGGGGACCCACGAGCAGTACGTC. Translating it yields CASSKERQGTHEQYV.

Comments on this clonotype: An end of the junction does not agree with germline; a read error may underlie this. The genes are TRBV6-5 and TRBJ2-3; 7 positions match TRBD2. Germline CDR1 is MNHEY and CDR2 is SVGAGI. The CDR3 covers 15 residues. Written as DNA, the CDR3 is TGTACCAGCAGCCTAGCTAGCGGAGGCACAGATACGCAGTATTTT. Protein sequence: CTSSLASGGTDTQYF.

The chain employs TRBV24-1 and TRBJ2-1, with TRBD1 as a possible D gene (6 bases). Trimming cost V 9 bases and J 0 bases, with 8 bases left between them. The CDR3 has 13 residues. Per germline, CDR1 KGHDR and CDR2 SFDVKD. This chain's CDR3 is CATQDSSYNEQFF. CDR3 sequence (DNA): TGTGCCACCCAGGACAGCTCCTACAATGAGCAGTTCTTC.

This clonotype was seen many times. The DNA of the CDR3 is TGTGCCAGCAGCTCCACAACGGCAACTAATGAAAAACTGTTTTTT. This encodes CASSSTTATNEKLFF. This chain joins TRBV7-9 and TRBJ1-4; no firm D call. CDR1 and CDR2 (germline): SEHNR, FQNEAQ (reference sequence). Trimming removed 4 bases at V and 0 bases at J, with 9 bases between. CDR3 length: 15 amino acids.

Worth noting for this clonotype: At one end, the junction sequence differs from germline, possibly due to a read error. CDR3 DNA sequence: TGTGCCAGCAGGGGTAGCGGGACGGCTCCTTTTTTT. It specifies CASRGSGTAPFF. The gene calls are TRBV9 and TRBJ1-1; D is perhaps TRBD1 (5 bases). The CDR3 runs 12 residues. Germline CDR1 is SGDLS and CDR2 is YYNGEE.

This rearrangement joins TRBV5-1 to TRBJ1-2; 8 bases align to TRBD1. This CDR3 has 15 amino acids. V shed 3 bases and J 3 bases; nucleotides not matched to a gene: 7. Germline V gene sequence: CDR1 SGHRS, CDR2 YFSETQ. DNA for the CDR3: TGCGCCAGCAGCTCTTGGACAGGGAGGGACTATGGCTACACCTTC. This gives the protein CASSSWTGRDYGYTF.